This T cell receptor (beta chain) was documented in a study of T cells in Graves' hyperthyroidism and ophthalmopathy. TCR beta CDR3 region amplification was performed from RNA transcripts. With the HTBI primer set, the TCR CDR3 went through a first round of RT-PCR. TCRdb analysed the multiplex PCR reads with MiXCR anew, one entry per CDR3 protein. The repertoire has 480,000 or so distinct CDR3 sequences, 46% of them found once; the top ten carry 44%. Criteria for exclusion of patients were uncontrolled infection, other autoimmune disease, pregnancy or lactation. Diagnostic assessment was based on clinical symptoms, serum thyroxine and TRAb, thyroid ultrasound and orbital computed tomography. Comment on this clonotype: Antigen unknown.

Germline lookup yields CDR1 MDHEN and CDR2 SYDVKM. Trimming stripped 7 bases from V and 5 bases from J, with 17 bases between. This CDR3 has 15 residues. Broader study findings: Also found in blood were most expanded thyroid clonotypes above 0.001. The model anticipated ophthalmopathy a median around six months pre-onset.

Sequenced: peripheral blood or thyroid tissue (not recorded which). V is TRBV28 and J is TRBJ2-2; possible D gene TRBD2, 6 bases. The clonotype originates from an adult woman with Graves' disease, either hyperthyroidism or ophthalmopathy (not recorded which). DNA of the CDR3: TGTGCCAGCACAGAGGCGGGAAGAAATACCGGGGAGCTGTTTTTT. The encoded protein is CASTEAGRNTGELFF.